The rows below give T cell receptor beta chains drawn from one sample of a study of breast tumors, draining lymph nodes, adjacent tissues. TCRdb re-derived calls from the multiplex PCR reads in MiXCR, one entry per CDR3 protein. The data contain roughly 80,000 distinct CDR3 sequences, roughly 19% of them seen just once; the ten biggest clones take up 2% to 2.5%. Source material: axillary lymph node tissue. The receptors originated from a female donor with breast cancer. Some clones in this sample may be carry-over from other donors' samples. Each CDR3 is given with its conserved first and last residue. D genes are given only for firm matches. Clone sizes are given selectively: once, few, many, or a class where the clone is expanded.

v_gene: TRBV4-2; abundance: many; d_gene: TRBD2; j_gene: TRBJ2-5; CDR3nt: TGTGCCAGCAGCCAAGATAGGCTAGCGGGAGGGCCGCTATCCGAGACCCAGTACTTC; CDR3aa: CASSQDRLAGGPLSETQYF
v_gene: TRBV19; abundance: .; d_gene: TRBD1; j_gene: TRBJ1-2; CDR3nt: TGTGCCAGTAGTACCACGCGACAGGGGGCAAACTATGGCTACACCTTC; CDR3aa: CASSTTRQGANYGYTF
v_gene: TRBV5-8; abundance: many; d_gene: TRBD2; j_gene: TRBJ2-3; CDR3nt: TGTGCCAGCAGCCCGGGACTAGCGGGAGTGACAGATACGCAGTATTTT; CDR3aa: CASSPGLAGVTDTQYF
v_gene: TRBV5-1; abundance: many; d_gene: TRBD2; j_gene: TRBJ2-2; CDR3nt: TGCGCCAGCAGCTTGGTCTCGGGACTAGGGTTCGCCGGGGAGCTGTTTTTT; CDR3aa: CASSLVSGLGFAGELFF
v_gene: TRBV12-3/TRBV12-4; abundance: many; d_gene: TRBD1; j_gene: TRBJ1-5; CDR3nt: TGTGCCAGCAGTCCGGGACAGGGGTTTCGGAATCAGCCCCAGCATTTT; CDR3aa: CASSPGQGFRNQPQHF
v_gene: TRBV11-2; abundance: many; d_gene: .; j_gene: TRBJ1-3; CDR3nt: TGTGCCAGCAGCCCCGGTCCTGCCCCAGGGAACACCATATATTTT; CDR3aa: CASSPGPAPGNTIYF
v_gene: TRBV6-5; abundance: many; d_gene: TRBD2; j_gene: TRBJ2-3; CDR3nt: TGTGGGCAGCAGTCGAGCGGGAGGAAGGATAGCACAGATACGCAGTATTTT; CDR3aa: CGQQSSGRKDSTDTQYF
v_gene: TRBV6-2/TRBV6-3; abundance: many; d_gene: .; j_gene: TRBJ2-5; CDR3nt: TGTGCCAGCAAGGAGGGCCAAGAGACCCAGTACTTC; CDR3aa: CASKEGQETQYF
v_gene: TRBV20-1; abundance: many; d_gene: TRBD2; j_gene: TRBJ2-7; CDR3nt: TGCAGTGCTAGCGGTGGGAGGGCCGATTACGAGCAGTACTTC; CDR3aa: CSASGGRADYEQYF
v_gene: TRBV20-1; abundance: many; d_gene: TRBD2; j_gene: TRBJ2-1; CDR3nt: TGCAGTGCTCGGGACTACCGATCCTACAATGAGCAGTTCTTC; CDR3aa: CSARDYRSYNEQFF
v_gene: TRBV28; abundance: few; d_gene: TRBD1; j_gene: TRBJ1-2; CDR3nt: TGTGCCAGCAGTAGGACAGGGGGCGCGTCGGATGGCTACACCTTC; CDR3aa: CASSRTGGASDGYTF
v_gene: TRBV20-1; abundance: .; d_gene: .; j_gene: TRBJ1-1; CDR3nt: TGCAGTGCTAGACTTGGGGGGGCCCAACGGGGGAACACTGAAGCTTTCTTT; CDR3aa: CSARLGGAQRGNTEAFF
v_gene: TRBV2; abundance: many; d_gene: TRBD1; j_gene: TRBJ2-7; CDR3nt: TGTGCCAGCAGCCGAAGGACAGGGGCCAACGAGCAGTACTTC; CDR3aa: CASSRRTGANEQYF
v_gene: TRBV24-1; abundance: many; d_gene: .; j_gene: TRBJ2-5; CDR3nt: TGTGCCACCAGTGAGCGTACAGAGACCCAGTACTTC; CDR3aa: CATSERTETQYF
v_gene: TRBV3-1; abundance: .; d_gene: TRBD2; j_gene: TRBJ2-1; CDR3nt: TGTGCCAGCAGCCAAGATCCCACCGCTAGCGGGAAGAGATACAATGAGCAGTTCTTC; CDR3aa: CASSQDPTASGKRYNEQFF
v_gene: TRBV14; abundance: many; d_gene: TRBD1; j_gene: TRBJ2-1; CDR3nt: TGTGCCAGCAGCCAAGAAGGGACAGGGACTGAGCAGTTCTTC; CDR3aa: CASSQEGTGTEQFF
v_gene: TRBV11-3; abundance: many; d_gene: .; j_gene: TRBJ2-5; CDR3nt: TGTGCCAGCAGCTTATACGGACTAGGGGGAATTGGGGAGACCCAGTACTTC; CDR3aa: CASSLYGLGGIGETQYF
v_gene: TRBV5-6; abundance: many; d_gene: TRBD1; j_gene: TRBJ2-2; CDR3nt: TGTGCCAGCAGCCGGGACAGGGCCCTCACCGGGGAGCTGTTTTTT; CDR3aa: CASSRDRALTGELFF
v_gene: TRBV6-2/TRBV6-3; abundance: .; d_gene: TRBD2; j_gene: TRBJ2-3; CDR3nt: TGTGCCAGCAGTTTCCTAGCGGGAGGGGGAAGAACAGATACGCAGTATTTT; CDR3aa: CASSFLAGGGRTDTQYF
v_gene: TRBV6-2/TRBV6-3; abundance: many; d_gene: TRBD1; j_gene: TRBJ2-7; CDR3nt: TGTGCCAGCAGTCTCCCACGACAGGGGCGCTCCTACGAGCAGTACTTC; CDR3aa: CASSLPRQGRSYEQYF
v_gene: TRBV3-1; abundance: many; d_gene: .; j_gene: TRBJ1-2; CDR3nt: TGTGCCAGCAGCCAACAAGCCGGGTACGGCTACACCTTC; CDR3aa: CASSQQAGYGYTF
v_gene: TRBV7-9; abundance: many; d_gene: TRBD1; j_gene: TRBJ2-7; CDR3nt: TGTGCCAGCAGCTTAGTCTTAGACAGGGTCTACGAGCAGTACTTC; CDR3aa: CASSLVLDRVYEQYF
v_gene: TRBV6-2/TRBV6-3; abundance: many; d_gene: .; j_gene: TRBJ2-2; CDR3nt: TGTGCCAGCAGTTACCTACCAAAGGGGGGCAGAAACGGGGAGCTGTTTTTT; CDR3aa: CASSYLPKGGRNGELFF
v_gene: TRBV27; abundance: .; d_gene: .; j_gene: TRBJ2-6; CDR3nt: TGTGCCAGCAGCCGATCTGGGGTCAACGTCCTGACTTTC; CDR3aa: CASSRSGVNVLTF
v_gene: TRBV12-3/TRBV12-4; abundance: many; d_gene: TRBD2; j_gene: TRBJ2-1; CDR3nt: TGTGCCAGCAGTTGGCTGGCGGGAGATAATGAGCAGTTCTTC; CDR3aa: CASSWLAGDNEQFF
v_gene: TRBV3-1; abundance: .; d_gene: .; j_gene: TRBJ2-2; CDR3nt: TGTGCCAGCAGCCAGGACAGTTTCCCCGGGGAGCTGTTTTTT; CDR3aa: CASSQDSFPGELFF
v_gene: TRBV11-2; abundance: many; d_gene: .; j_gene: TRBJ2-7; CDR3nt: TGTGCCAGCAGCTGGACGGAAACCTACGAGCAGTACTTC; CDR3aa: CASSWTETYEQYF
v_gene: TRBV20-1; abundance: many; d_gene: .; j_gene: TRBJ1-2; CDR3nt: TGCAGTGCTAGCCGTAACAGGGTAGATGGCTACACCTTC; CDR3aa: CSASRNRVDGYTF
v_gene: TRBV4-2; abundance: many; d_gene: .; j_gene: TRBJ1-5; CDR3nt: TGTGCCAGCAGCCAAAGGGCCAATAGCAATCAGCCCCAGCATTTT; CDR3aa: CASSQRANSNQPQHF
v_gene: TRBV9; abundance: many; d_gene: .; j_gene: TRBJ1-6; CDR3nt: TGTGCCAGCAGCCCACAGGGTAGCAGGTCACCCCTCCACTTT; CDR3aa: CASSPQGSRSPLHF
v_gene: TRBV10-3; abundance: many; d_gene: TRBD1; j_gene: TRBJ2-7; CDR3nt: TGTGCCATCAGTTACAGGGGCTACGAGCAGTACTTC; CDR3aa: CAISYRGYEQYF
v_gene: TRBV12-3/TRBV12-4; abundance: many; d_gene: TRBD2; j_gene: TRBJ2-3; CDR3nt: TGTGCCAGCAGCCGTGGGACTAGCGACACAGATACGCAGTATTTT; CDR3aa: CASSRGTSDTDTQYF
v_gene: TRBV7-9; abundance: many; d_gene: .; j_gene: TRBJ2-2; CDR3nt: TGTGCCAGCAGCTTAGTACCAGGGATCAACACCGGGGAGCTGTTTTTT; CDR3aa: CASSLVPGINTGELFF
v_gene: TRBV7-8; abundance: many; d_gene: .; j_gene: TRBJ2-2; CDR3nt: TGTGCCAGCAGCGACGGTGCCCGGAAGCTGTTTTTT; CDR3aa: CASSDGARKLFF
v_gene: TRBV27; abundance: few; d_gene: TRBD2; j_gene: TRBJ2-7; CDR3nt: TGTGCCAGCAGACGAGAGATTACTAGCGGGCCATCCTACGAGCAGTACTTC; CDR3aa: CASRREITSGPSYEQYF
v_gene: TRBV5-4; abundance: many; d_gene: .; j_gene: TRBJ1-3; CDR3nt: TGTGCCAGCAGCTCAGGTAGATCGGCAGCTGGAAACACCATATATTTT; CDR3aa: CASSSGRSAAGNTIYF
v_gene: TRBV30; abundance: .; d_gene: .; j_gene: TRBJ1-4; CDR3nt: TGTGCCTGGGGGGGAGGTTCAAAACTGTTTTTT; CDR3aa: CAWGGGSKLFF